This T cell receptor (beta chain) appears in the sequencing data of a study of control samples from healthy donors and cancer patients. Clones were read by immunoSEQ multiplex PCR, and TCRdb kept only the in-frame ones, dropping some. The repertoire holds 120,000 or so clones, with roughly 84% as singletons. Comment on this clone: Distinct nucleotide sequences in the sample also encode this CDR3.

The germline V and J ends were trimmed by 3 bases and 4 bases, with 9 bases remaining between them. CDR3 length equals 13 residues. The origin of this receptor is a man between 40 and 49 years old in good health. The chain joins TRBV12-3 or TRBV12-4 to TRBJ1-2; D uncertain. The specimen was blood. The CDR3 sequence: CASSFPGSYGYTF. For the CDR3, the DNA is TGTGCCAGCAGTTTTCCGGGTTCCTATGGCTACACCTTC.